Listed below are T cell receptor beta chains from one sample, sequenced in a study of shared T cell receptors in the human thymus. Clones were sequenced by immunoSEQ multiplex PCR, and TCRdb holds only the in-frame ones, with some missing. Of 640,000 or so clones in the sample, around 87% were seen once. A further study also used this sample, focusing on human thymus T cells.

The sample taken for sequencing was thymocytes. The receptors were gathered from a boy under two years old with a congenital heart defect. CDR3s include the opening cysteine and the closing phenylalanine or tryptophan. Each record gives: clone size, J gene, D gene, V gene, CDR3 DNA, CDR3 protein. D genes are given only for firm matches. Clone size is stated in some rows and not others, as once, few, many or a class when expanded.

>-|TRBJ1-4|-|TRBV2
TGTGCCAGCAGTGACCCAGGGCGCCTTGAAAAACTGTTTTTT
CASSDPGRLEKLFF
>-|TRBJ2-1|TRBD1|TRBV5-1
TGCGCCAGCAGCTCGCCGACAGGGCCTAAGGGTGCACACAATGAGCAGTTCTTC
CASSSPTGPKGAHNEQFF
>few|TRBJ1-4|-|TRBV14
TGTGCCAGCAGCCAGTCCCTAGGACAGAATGAAAAACTGTTTTTT
CASSQSLGQNEKLFF
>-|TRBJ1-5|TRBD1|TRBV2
TGTGCCAGCAGTGAAGAAGGGGGCTGGCCGGATCAGCCCCAGCATTTT
CASSEEGGWPDQPQHF
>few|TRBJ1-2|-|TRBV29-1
TGCAGCGTTGAAGTTGTAGGGGATGGCTACACCTTC
CSVEVVGDGYTF
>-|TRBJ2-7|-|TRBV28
TGTGCCAGCAGTTTAATTGGTCCAGGGTTATACGAGCAGTACTTC
CASSLIGPGLYEQYF
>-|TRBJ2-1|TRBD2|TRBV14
TGTGCCAGCAGCCAAGAGCCTAGCGGGAGATACAATGAGCAGTTCTTC
CASSQEPSGRYNEQFF
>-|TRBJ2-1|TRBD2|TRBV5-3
TGTGCCAGAAGCTTGGCCGTCCGGACTAGTGTCGAGCAGTTCTTC
CARSLAVRTSVEQFF
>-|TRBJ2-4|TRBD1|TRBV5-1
TGCGCCAGCAGCACCGGACAGGGCTATGGCAGAATAGCCAAAAACATTCAGTACTTC
CASSTGQGYGRIAKNIQYF
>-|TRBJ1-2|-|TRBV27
TGTGCCAGCAGTTTAGGTATACAGGGAGCTAACTATGGCTACACCTTC
CASSLGIQGANYGYTF
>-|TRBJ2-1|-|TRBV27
TGTGCCAGCAGTTTAGAACAGGAGAACAATGAGCAGTTCTTC
CASSLEQENNEQFF
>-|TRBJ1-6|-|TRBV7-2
TGTGCCAGCAGCTTAGGAGCATATAATTCACCCCTCCACTTT
CASSLGAYNSPLHF
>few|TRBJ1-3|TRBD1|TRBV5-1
TGCGCCAGCAGCACGGACAGGGGGCTTACTGGAAACACCATATATTTT
CASSTDRGLTGNTIYF
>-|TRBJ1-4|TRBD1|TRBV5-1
TGCGCCAGCTTACCGGACAGGAACCTAACACACGCCTTAGCTAATGAAAAACTGTTTTTT
CASLPDRNLTHALANEKLFF
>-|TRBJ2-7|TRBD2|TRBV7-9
TGTGCCAGCAGCCCTCTGGGGGAGGGCCCCTACGAGCAGTACTTC
CASSPLGEGPYEQYF
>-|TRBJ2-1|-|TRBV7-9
TGTGCCAGCAGCTTACATGCCCTATCAAACAATGAGCAGTTCTTC
CASSLHALSNNEQFF
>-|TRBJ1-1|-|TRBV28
TGTGCCAGCAGAATAAGGGGGAACACTGAAGCTTTCTTT
CASRIRGNTEAFF
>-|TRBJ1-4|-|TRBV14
TGTGCCAGCAGCCAAGTCGCGGGGAAGTCGGATGAAAAACTGTTTTTT
CASSQVAGKSDEKLFF
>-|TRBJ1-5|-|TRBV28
TGTGCCAGCAGTTATGAACATCGCTATCAGCCCCAGCATTTT
CASSYEHRYQPQHF
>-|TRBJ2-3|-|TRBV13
TGTGCCAGCACTCCGAATAAGGAGACAAGGACTTTGGATACGCAGTATTTT
CASTPNKETRTLDTQYF
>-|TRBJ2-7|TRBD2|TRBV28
TGTGCCAGCAGTCGACTAGCGGGGGCCCTGACCGAGCAGTACTTC
CASSRLAGALTEQYF
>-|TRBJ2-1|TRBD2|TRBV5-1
TGCGCCAGCAGCTTGCACTGGGCGGGAGGGCCTAAAAATGAGCAGTTCTTC
CASSLHWAGGPKNEQFF
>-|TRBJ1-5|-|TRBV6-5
TGTGCCAGCGACAACGCGTCATACAATCAGCCCCAGCATTTT
CASDNASYNQPQHF
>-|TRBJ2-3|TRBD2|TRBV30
TGTGCCCTGGAGGTCCTAGAGAGCCCGCGGGGGAGCACAGATACGCAGTATTTT
CALEVLESPRGSTDTQYF